Presented here are 3 T cell receptor delta chains from one specimen sequenced in a study of γδ T cells in repeated Plasmodium falciparum infection. Gammadelta T cells were flow-sorted from PBMC into Vgamma9/Vdelta2+ and Vdelta2-negative populations for bulk analysis. TCRdb re-called the multiplex PCR reads with CATT. The repertoire includes 55,000 to 70,000 delta-chain clones, approximately 1.5% of them detected once, and approximately 16% sits in the top ten. Source material: gamma-delta T cells from blood. The receptor source for this set is a pool of human donors (malaria-infected and uninfected, not separated).

In regard to this clone: A read error is the likely source, as a far larger clone sits one nucleotide away. The same CDR3 arises from other DNA sequences in this sample as well. The rearrangement uses TRDV1 and TRDJ1; unclear D gene. The V end lost 0 bases, the J end lost 0 bases, and 11 bases lay between the germline ends. The germline V gene encodes CDR1 TSWWSYY and CDR2 QGS. The CDR3 totals 16 residues. In DNA, the CDR3 is TGTGCTCTTGGGGAACTGCCCCCTCCGTACACCGATAAACTCATCTTT. Protein sequence: CALGELPPPYTDKLIF.

This clone was seen only a few times. The protein in TCRdb stems from a much larger clone and differs at residue 12 from this DNA's translation, likely a read error; here the protein is translated from the DNA. This chain joins TRDV2 and TRDJ1; 7 bases agree with TRDD2. Here the J gene was assigned by germline matching of the DNA, as TCRdb has none. V was pared by 3 bases and J by 4 bases, with 28 bases of the junction left unmatched. Germline lookup yields CDR1 GEAIGNYY and CDR2 EKD. The CDR3 extends over 21 amino acids. The CDR3 spells CACDFRLPPTTRGTPNDKLIF. CDR3 nucleotides: TGTGCCTGTGACTTTCGCCTTCCTCCTACTACTAGGGGTACGCCGAACGATAAACTCATCTTT.

This clone was seen ten or more times. The protein TCRdb gives is from a much larger clone and does not agree with this DNA's translation at residue 16, likely a read error; the protein shown here comes from the DNA. The chain couples TRDV1 to TRDJ1; 10 nucleotides line up with TRDD3. The CDR3 consists of 21 residues. From germline, CDR1 is TSWWSYY and CDR2 QGS. Trimming at V came to 6 bases and at J to 3 bases, leaving 25 bases not matched to a gene. This chain's CDR3 is CALGDSYWYWGIHSYADKLIF. The CDR3 DNA follows: TGTGCTCTTGGCGATTCCTACTGGTACTGGGGGATCCATTCGTACGCCGATAAACTCATCTTT.